This section outlines one T cell receptor (beta chain) sequence together with its context. Its cognate antigen is unknown. The CDR3 runs 15 residues. Germline lookup yields CDR1 MDHEN and CDR2 SYDVKM. V gave up 6 bases and J gave up 5 bases; unmatched junction bases: 8. These data are taken from a study of T cell responses to AZD1222 COVID-19 vaccine. Overall study results and limits: It should be noted that donors were predominantly white British and more often female, and clonal diversity was possibly underestimated. Vaccination with two AZD1222 doses was followed by a rise in Spike-specific TCR breadth and depth. Just six or seven AZD1222 recipients tested seropositive at baseline. The span of vaccine-associated CD4 TCRs extended across spike, with dominance at 160-218 and 743-854.

TCRdb's table, derived via immunoSEQ multiplex PCR, lists solely in-frame clones and lacks some. The sample holds around 140,000 clones, 75% to 90% seen once. The TCR originated in an adult who received the AZD1222 COVID-19 vaccine. V usage is TRBV28 and J usage is TRBJ2-1, with TRBD1 identical over 9 bases. Sequenced material: peripheral blood, taken 28 days after the second AZD1222 dose. CDR3 nucleotide sequence: TGTGCCAGCAGGCCACGGGACAGGGAAGACAATGAGCAGTTCTTC. Translation: CASRPRDREDNEQFF.